What follows are 25 T cell receptor beta chains derived from one specimen sequenced in a study of cytomegalovirus exposure and HLA in healthy donors (dated by TCRdb to about 2017). Libraries were constructed by the immunoSEQ multiplex PCR assay. Imported from immuneACCESS, the table was reduced by TCRdb to in-frame sequences with V and J called. These copies leave out some clones; in studies compared against another copy, an unresolved V gene accounts for under half, and the cause of the remainder is not known. Across this sample there are 160,000 or so clones, with more than 70% seen only once. Together, the top ten hold 2.5% to 3.5% of the sample. Sequenced material: PBMCs. These receptors originate from a man younger than 35 in good health and CMV-seronegative.

The chain is built from TRBV7-9 and TRBJ2-5; maybe TRBD1 (6 bases). Germline V gene data show CDR1 as SEHNR and CDR2 as FQNEAQ (reference sequence). Trimming left V 8 bases short and J 2 bases short, with 12 bases between. The CDR3 is 13 residues long. CDR3 nucleotides: TGTGCCAGCGGCGACAGGTCTCAAGAGACCCAGTACTTC. The encoded protein is CASGDRSQETQYF. Full variable domain (missing parts from reference TRBV7-9 and TRBJ2-5): DTGVSQNPRHKITKRGQNVTFRCDPISEHNRLYWYRQTLGQGPEFLTYFQNEAQLEKSRLLSDRFSAERPKGSFSTLEIQRTEQGDSAMYLCASGDRSQETQYFGPGTRLLVL.

The gene calls are TRBV6-5 and TRBJ2-5; 7 nucleotides align to TRBD1. The V segment lost 0 bases and the J segment 6 bases; nucleotides outside the gene matches: 4. The CDR3 contains 14 residues. Germline V gene sequence: CDR1 MNHEY, CDR2 SVGAGI. The CDR3 is CASSYSPGGQTQYF. The CDR3 bases are TGTGCCAGCAGTTACTCGCCAGGGGGTCAGACCCAGTACTTC.

This clone was detected only a few times. V is TRBV4-1 and J is TRBJ1-2, with a possible D match to TRBD1 (5 bases). Trimming left V 1 base short and J 3 bases short, with 9 bases between. The germline V gene encodes CDR1 MGHRA and CDR2 YSYEKL. The CDR3 has 14 residues. The CDR3 protein is CASSQVGQDYGYTF. The CDR3 bases are TGCGCCAGCAGCCAAGTGGGGCAGGACTATGGCTACACCTTC.

This clone was seen a few times. The chain couples TRBV19 to TRBJ1-4; TRBD1 is a possible D gene (5 bases). The CDR3 loop spans 13 amino acids. From germline, CDR1 is LNHDA and CDR2 SQIVND (reference sequence). V shed 4 bases and J shed 4 bases, with 7 bases lying between them. Here the CDR3 reads CASSTGNNEKLFF. As DNA, the CDR3 is TGTGCCAGTAGTACAGGGAATAATGAAAAACTGTTTTTT.

The gene calls are TRBV7-8 and TRBJ1-6, with 7 bases aligning to TRBD1. The CDR3 extends over 13 amino acids. CDR1 SGHVS and CDR2 FQNEAQ come from the germline V gene. Germline trimming cut 8 bases from V and 6 bases from J; bases unmatched to any gene: 4. The CDR3 here is CASSGGFNSPLHF. The DNA of the CDR3 is TGTGCCAGCTCAGGGGGGTTTAATTCACCCCTCCACTTT.

The chain joins TRBV2 to TRBJ2-7, with TRBD1 identical over 11 bases. CDR3 size: 16 residues. The ends lost 7 bases at V and 4 bases at J; junction bases unmatched: 12. The germline V gene encodes CDR1 SNHLY and CDR2 FYNNEI. DNA for the CDR3: TGTGCCAGCATTCGACCGGGACAGGGGGAATATTACGAGCAGTACTTC. Encoded protein: CASIRPGQGEYYEQYF.

The CDR3 is CASSPGFNQPQHF. CDR3 DNA sequence: TGTGCCAGCAGCCCGGGGTTCAATCAGCCCCAGCATTTT. The chain joins TRBV7-9 to TRBJ1-5; no reliable D call. Between the trimmed V and J ends, which lost 5 bases and 3 bases, there was a span of 8 bases. The germline CDR1 and CDR2 sequences are SEHNR and FQNEAQ (reference sequence). The CDR3 covers 13 residues.

The chain links TRBV18 to TRBJ2-1; 14 bases are a match to TRBD2. The trim removed 2 bases at V and 5 bases at J, leaving 5 bases unmatched. This CDR3 is 17 amino acids long. CDR1 and CDR2 from the germline V gene are KGHSH and LQKENI. The CDR3 DNA reads TGTGCCAGCTCACCATTGACTAGCGGGGGGGCCCACAATGAGCAGTTCTTC. Protein sequence: CASSPLTSGGAHNEQFF.

The chain has TRBV7-8 and TRBJ2-2; 7 bases are shared with TRBD1. This CDR3 is built from 15 residues. Per the germline V gene, CDR1 is SGHVS and CDR2 is FQNEAQ. V lost 1 base to trimming and J lost 6 bases; unmatched junction nucleotides: 5. CDR3 protein: CASSLGTGSAGELFF. CDR3 bases: TGTGCCAGCAGCTTAGGGACAGGTTCCGCCGGGGAGCTGTTTTTT.

Concerning this clone: One junction end disagrees with the germline gene, perhaps due to a read error. The V call is TRBV7-7, the J call TRBJ2-3; 10 nucleotides align to TRBD1. Per germline, CDR1 SSHAT and CDR2 FNYEAQ (reference sequence). The CDR3 length is 14 residues. The CDR3 bases are TGTGCTAGCAGCGGGGTGGGACAGGGGGATACGCAGTATTTT. It translates to CASSGVGQGDTQYF. The full variable domain, with the rest looked up from reference TRBV7-7 and TRBJ2-3, is GAGVSQSPRYKVTKRGQDVTLRCDPISSHATLYWYQQALGQGPEFLTYFNYEAQPDKSGLPSDRFSAERPEGSISTLTIQRTEQRDSAMYRCASSGVGQGDTQYFGPGTRLTVL.

This sequence joins TRBV10-1 and TRBJ1-2; D is unclear. V lost 5 bases and J 6 bases, leaving 13 bases between the germline ends. This CDR3 is built from 13 residues. Germline V lookup: CDR1 WNHNN, CDR2 SYGVQD (reference sequence). In DNA, the CDR3 is TGCGCCAGCAGTCAGACACTCACGGATGGCTACACCTTC. It translates to CASSQTLTDGYTF.

The CDR3 DNA is TGTGCCAGCAGTCAAGACCGGGACAGGCTTCAGCCCCAGCATTTT. It codes for CASSQDRDRLQPQHF. The rearrangement links TRBV27 to TRBJ1-5; 8 bases fit TRBD1. The CDR3 length is 15 residues. Germline CDR1 MNHEY, CDR2 SMNVEV (reference sequence). Trimming took 5 bases from V and 6 from J; bases not matched to a gene: 9.

V and J are TRBV13 and TRBJ2-5; D unresolved. In germline, CDR1 is PRHDT, CDR2 FYEKMQ (reference sequence). The CDR3 is 11 amino acids. V was pared by 3 bases and J by 6 bases, with 5 bases between. In nucleotides, the CDR3 is TGTGCCAGCAGCTTGAGGCAGACCCAGTACTTC. Translating gives CASSLRQTQYF.

This chain connects TRBV27 to TRBJ1-6; D is ambiguous. In germline, CDR1 is MNHEY, CDR2 SMNVEV (reference sequence). The CDR3 sequence is 12 residues long. V shed 5 bases and J shed 7 bases, with 6 bases lying between them. The CDR3 DNA sequence: TGTGCCAGCAGTCTACAGAATTCACCCCTCCACTTT. It specifies CASSLQNSPLHF.

V usage is TRBV6-5 and J usage is TRBJ1-1; 11 bases align to TRBD1. The CDR3 covers 15 residues. V shed 5 bases and J 6 bases; nucleotides not matched to a gene: 8. Germline loops: CDR1 MNHEY, CDR2 SVGAGI. The CDR3 sequence: CASSHGQGAVAEAFF. The CDR3 DNA is TGTGCCAGCAGTCACGGACAGGGGGCGGTTGCTGAAGCTTTCTTT.

V is TRBV7-2 and J is TRBJ2-5; 10 positions match TRBD1. Germline trimming cut 2 bases from V and 4 bases from J; bases unmatched to any gene: 4. CDR3 length: 15 amino acids. Germline V CDR1 and CDR2: SGHTA, FQGNSA. CDR3 sequence reads: CASSLSRTGGETQYF. CDR3 coding DNA: TGTGCCAGCAGCTTAAGCCGGACAGGGGGAGAGACCCAGTACTTC.

This rearrangement joins TRBV5-4 to TRBJ2-2; possible D gene TRBD2, 6 bases. CDR3 length: 15 amino acids. The germline gives CDR1 SGHNT, CDR2 YYREEE (reference sequence). V gave up 3 bases and J gave up 9 bases, with 18 bases separating them. The CDR3 loop is CASSSTGGLGRELFF. DNA for the CDR3: TGTGCCAGCAGCTCCACTGGGGGGTTGGGCCGGGAGCTGTTTTTT.

This chain uses TRBV25-1 with TRBJ2-6; D perhaps matches TRBD2 (5 bases). V lost 1 base and J lost 0, with 7 bases in between. Germline V CDR1 and CDR2: MGHDK, SYGVNS. The CDR3 contains 16 residues. Here the CDR3 DNA reads TGTGCCAGCAGTGAATTGAGGGCCTCTGGGGCCAACGTCCTGACTTTC. Residues: CASSELRASGANVLTF.

The rearrangement links TRBV10-3 to TRBJ2-7; the D gene is possibly TRBD1 (6 bases). Germline CDR1 reads ENHRY; CDR2 reads SYGVKD. V was trimmed by 5 bases and J by 1 base, leaving 9 bases between them. The CDR3 contains 13 residues. CDR3 coding DNA: TGTGCCATCAGTTTGGACAGTTCCTACGAGCAGTACGTC. Translated: CAISLDSSYEQYV.

The V call is TRBV6-6, the J call TRBJ1-2, with D uncertain. The V gene lost 7 bases and the J gene lost 6 bases, with 21 bases spanning the gap. The CDR3 spans 15 residues. The V gene's germline CDR1 is MNHNY and CDR2 SVGAGI (reference sequence). Written as DNA, the CDR3 is TGTGCCAGCACCCTGTCGAGGGTCCCCCTGGATGGCTACACCTTC. Amino acid sequence: CASTLSRVPLDGYTF.

The chain joins TRBV6-5 to TRBJ2-5, with 11 bases lining up with TRBD1. Germline CDR1 is MNHEY and CDR2 is SVGAGI. The V gene end was trimmed by 6 bases and the J gene end by 0 bases; junction bases not matched to a gene: 3. The CDR3 loop spans 15 amino acids. The CDR3 protein is CASRRTGGHQETQYF. The CDR3 DNA is TGTGCCAGCAGGCGGACAGGGGGCCACCAAGAGACCCAGTACTTC.

The rearrangement joins TRBV19 to TRBJ2-1; 7 bases are a match to TRBD1. V dropped 5 bases and J dropped 6; count of bases not matched to a gene: 7. Germline V gene sequence: CDR1 LNHDA, CDR2 SQIVND (reference sequence). The CDR3 is 14 amino acids. The CDR3 protein is CASSPDRTINEQFF. The CDR3 nucleotides are TGTGCCAGTAGTCCGGACAGGACCATCAATGAGCAGTTCTTC.

The J gene is TRBJ1-6, the V gene TRBV18, with unresolved D. Trimming took 2 bases from V and 7 from J, leaving 12 bases between them. CDR3 length: 15 residues. Germline loops: CDR1 KGHSH, CDR2 LQKENI. The CDR3 region has the DNA TGTGCCAGCTCACCAACTGAGAGCTACAATTCACCCCTCCACTTT. Translation: CASSPTESYNSPLHF.

This chain uses TRBV10-3 with TRBJ1-6, with D perhaps matching TRBD1 (6 bases). The germline V gene has CDR1 ENHRY and CDR2 SYGVKD. V was shortened by 4 bases and J by 6 bases, with 10 bases between the two germline ends. The CDR3 totals 14 residues. The CDR3 reads CAISVKDSNSPLHF. The CDR3 DNA follows: TGTGCCATCAGTGTAAAGGACAGTAATTCACCCCTCCACTTT.

V usage is TRBV6-1 and J usage is TRBJ1-4; no clear D. Deletions cut 5 bases from V and 4 bases from J, with 8 bases between. Germline CDR1 MNHNS, CDR2 SASEGT. The CDR3 has 13 amino acids. This CDR3 is CASSPYGNEKLFF. The CDR3 DNA sequence: TGTGCCAGCAGTCCCTACGGTAATGAAAAACTGTTTTTT.